A single sample gave rise to the 20 T cell receptor beta chains below, sequenced in a study of shared clonotypes between healthy human individuals. Measured with immunoSEQ multiplex PCR; TCRdb has only the in-frame clones, and not every one. The sample has approximately 470,000 clones, more than 75% seen once; the top ten hold about 12%. The sample taken for sequencing was PBMCs. Receptors were obtained from a woman in her thirties or forties in good health. Some clones in this sample may be carry-over from other donors' samples.

This chain links TRBV19 with TRBJ2-1; 9 bases fit TRBD2. The CDR3 totals 17 residues. Germline lookup yields CDR1 LNHDA and CDR2 SQIVND (reference sequence). V gave up 5 bases and J gave up 6 bases; unmatched junction bases: 14. CDR3 nucleotide sequence: TGTGCCAGTAGTCCCCACCCTAGGCTAGCGGGAATCAATGAGCAGTTCTTC. As protein: CASSPHPRLAGINEQFF.

The rearrangement uses TRBV21-1 and TRBJ2-7; the table names TRBD2, a call not compared with the DNA. TRBV21-1 is designated a pseudogene. There are 21 residues in the CDR3. CDR3 nucleotide sequence: TGTGCCAGCAGCAACCCCTGGACCCGACTAGCGGGAGGGGAGTTAGGGTACGAGCAGTACTTC. This translates into CASSNPWTRLAGGELGYEQYF.

This rearrangement joins TRBV18 to TRBJ1-2; TRBD1 might be the D (5 bases). CDR3 length: 14 amino acids. Germline V lookup: CDR1 KGHSH, CDR2 LQKENI. The V and J ends lost 4 bases and 3 bases respectively, with 12 bases between them. Written as DNA, the CDR3 is TGTGCCAGCTCACTTTCCGGGGACTACTATGGCTACACCTTC. Translated: CASSLSGDYYGYTF.

In its sample, this clone was seen once. V usage is TRBV29-1 and J usage is TRBJ2-5; a weak D match, TRBD1 (6 bases). Germline V CDR1 and CDR2: SQVTM, ANQGSEA. The length of the CDR3 is 13 residues. V lost 8 bases, J lost 3 bases, and 16 bases lay in between. CDR3 sequence: CSSRGRTEETQYF. The CDR3 DNA reads as TGCAGCAGCAGGGGTCGCACAGAAGAGACCCAGTACTTC.

The J gene is TRBJ1-1, the V gene TRBV9, with TRBD1 matching over 7 bases. The germline V gene has CDR1 SGDLS and CDR2 YYNGEE. CDR3 size: 13 residues. The trim removed 2 bases at V and 6 bases at J, leaving 4 bases unmatched. CDR3 coding DNA: TGTGCCAGCAGCGTGGCCACAGGGGCTGAAGCTTTCTTT. This codes for CASSVATGAEAFF.

This chain links TRBV5-1 with TRBJ2-1; the match to TRBD2 covers 8 bases. CDR3 length: 15 residues. Germline CDR1 and CDR2: SGHRS and YFSETQ. The trim removed 4 bases at V and 7 bases at J, leaving 10 bases unmatched. CDR3: CASSKTGTSENEQFF. The CDR3 DNA is TGCGCCAGCAGCAAGACCGGGACTAGTGAGAATGAGCAGTTCTTC.

The chain uses TRBV5-4 and TRBJ2-1; D is perhaps TRBD2 (7 bases). From germline, CDR1 is SGHNT and CDR2 YYREEE (reference sequence). V lost 2 bases and J lost 0, with 12 bases in between. CDR3 length: 16 residues. The CDR3, as DNA: TGTGCCAGCAGCTTAGGGGGGGTTGGCTCCTACAATGAGCAGTTCTTC. Residues: CASSLGGVGSYNEQFF.

This clone was detected only once. The chain recombines TRBV28 with TRBJ2-1; the D is unclear. The CDR3 covers 18 residues. The V end was cut by 7 bases, the J end by 2 bases, with 24 bases between. Germline V gene sequence: CDR1 MDHEN, CDR2 SYDVKM. The CDR3 DNA is TGTGCCAGCACCCCCCGGATCTCCTCGACACATCCCTACAATGAGCAGTTCTTC. It yields the protein CASTPRISSTHPYNEQFF.

The genes are TRBV28 and TRBJ1-5, with 8 positions matching TRBD1. This CDR3 has 16 residues. CDR1 and CDR2 from the germline V gene are MDHEN and SYDVKM. Unmatched junction bases numbered 6, after V lost 2 bases and J lost 3 bases. The DNA of the CDR3 is TGTGCCAGCAGTTTACCAGGGACAGGCCCCAATCAGCCCCAGCATTTT. Its protein is CASSLPGTGPNQPQHF.

The chain links TRBV30 to TRBJ1-5, with 7 bases aligning to TRBD1. Germline V lookup: CDR1 GTSNPN, CDR2 SVGIG (reference sequence). V trimming: 4 bases; J trimming: 4 bases; junction bases outside the gene matches: 4. CDR3 length: 13 amino acids. CDR3 in amino acids: CAWNLRGNQPQHF. CDR3 coding DNA: TGTGCCTGGAACCTCAGGGGGAATCAGCCCCAGCATTTT.

The chain links TRBV6-1 to TRBJ2-7, with D unclear. The CDR3 is made up of 13 amino acids. Between the trimmed V and J ends, which lost 4 bases and 2 bases, there was a span of 9 bases. Germline CDR1 is MNHNS and CDR2 is SASEGT. In DNA, the CDR3 is TGTGCCAGCAGTGGGTCAGAGCCCTACGAGCAGTACTTC. This sequence encodes CASSGSEPYEQYF.

The table lists this clone with many counts. This chain links TRBV28 with TRBJ1-5; 8 bases fit TRBD1. Germline-derived CDR1 and CDR2 are MDHEN and SYDVKM. This CDR3 region has 14 residues. Unmatched junction bases numbered 6, after V lost 7 bases and J lost 4 bases. For the CDR3, the DNA is TGTGCCAGCACAGACAGGGGACGAAATCAGCCCCAGCATTTT. This translates into CASTDRGRNQPQHF.

V gene TRBV10-2 combines with J gene TRBJ2-7, with 12 bases identical to TRBD2. V lost 6 bases to trimming and J lost 3 bases; unmatched junction nucleotides: 6. This CDR3 has 15 amino acids. In germline, CDR1 is WSHSY, CDR2 SAAADI. The CDR3 DNA reads TGCGCCAGCAGGCTAGCGGGAGGGCCAAACTACGAGCAGTACTTC. Encoded protein: CASRLAGGPNYEQYF.

This clone has just a few counts. This chain joins TRBV5-4 and TRBJ1-6; TRBD1 matches at 8 bases. The germline gives CDR1 SGHNT, CDR2 YYREEE (reference sequence). The V and J ends lost 3 bases and 5 bases, in that order; junction bases with no gene match: 7. There are 16 residues in the CDR3. DNA for the CDR3: TGTGCCAGCAGCTATCCGGGACAGGACCATAATTCACCCCTCCACTTT. Translated, it gives CASSYPGQDHNSPLHF. The variable domain in full, with the rest retrieved from reference TRBV5-4 and TRBJ1-6, is ETGVTQSPTHLIKTRGQQVTLRCSSQSGHNTVSWYQQALGQGPQFIFQYYREEENGRGNFPPRFSGLQFPNYSSELNVNALELDDSALYLCASSYPGQDHNSPLHFGNGTRLTVT.

This clone was picked up one time. It may be a read error: a sequence one base away is much more abundant. Other DNA sequences from this sample encode an identical CDR3 as well. The V and J genes are TRBV5-1 and TRBJ1-1; 11 nucleotides agree with TRBD1. CDR1 is SGHRS, CDR2 YFSETQ, per germline. CDR3 length: 14 residues. CDR3 DNA sequence: TGCGCCAGCAGCTTGAGGACAGGGGGCACTGAAGCCTTCTTT. This sequence encodes CASSLRTGGTEAFF.

The chain carries TRBV10-2 and TRBJ2-7; D is uncertain. V lost 1 base and J 2 bases, leaving 6 bases between the germline ends. Germline-derived CDR1 and CDR2 are WSHSY and SAAADI. This CDR3 region has 13 residues. The CDR3 protein is CASSEWQAYEQYF. The CDR3 DNA reads as TGCGCCAGCAGTGAGTGGCAGGCCTACGAGCAGTACTTC.

In this sample, this clone turned up once. The chain combines TRBV2 with TRBJ2-5; tentatively, D is TRBD2 (6 bases). The germline V gene encodes CDR1 SNHLY and CDR2 FYNNEI. Trimming cost V 6 bases and J 1 base, with 12 bases left between them. This CDR3 has 14 residues. DNA for the CDR3: TGTGCCAGCAGAGAGCTGACTAGCCAAGAGACCCAGTACTTC. Translated: CASRELTSQETQYF. The full variable domain, in which reference TRBV2 and TRBJ2-5 provide the parts outside the CDR3, is EPEVTQTPSHQVTQMGQEVILRCVPISNHLYFYWYRQILGQKVEFLVSFYNNEISEKSEIFDDQFSVERPDGSNFTLKIRSTKLEDSAMYFCASRELTSQETQYFGPGTRLLVL.

This clone was seen a single time. The chain uses TRBV11-3 and TRBJ2-7; 16 positions match TRBD2. The CDR3 extends over 18 amino acids. Germline V lookup: CDR1 SGHNT, CDR2 YENEEA. V shed 0 bases and J 4 bases; nucleotides not matched to a gene: 6. CDR3 nucleotide sequence: TGTGCCAGCAGCTTAGATCTGGGACTAGCGGGAGGGAAATACGAGCAGTACTTC. This codes for CASSLDLGLAGGKYEQYF. Combining the CDR3 with reference TRBV11-3 and TRBJ2-7 gives the whole variable domain EAGVVQSPRYKIIEKKQPVAFWCNPISGHNTLYWYLQNLGQGPELLIRYENEEAVDDSQLPKDRFSAERLKGVDSTLKIQPAELGDSAVYLCASSLDLGLAGGKYEQYFGPGTRLTVT.

This chain links TRBV28 with TRBJ1-3; D remains unclear. This CDR3 contains 13 residues. Trimming left V 3 bases short and J 6 bases short, with 9 bases between. Germline V CDR1 and CDR2: MDHEN, SYDVKM. CDR3 coding DNA: TGTGCCAGCAGTTTGTGGGCACAAAACACCATATATTTT. Its translation is CASSLWAQNTIYF.

This clone was recorded only once. The V and J genes are TRBV28 and TRBJ1-3, with D hard to call. The CDR3 totals 15 residues. Trimming removed 7 bases from V and 4 bases from J, with 17 bases in between. Germline V lookup: CDR1 MDHEN, CDR2 SYDVKM. The CDR3 DNA sequence: TGTGCCAGCACCACTCGACCGTTTTCGGGAAACACCATATATTTT. This gives the protein CASTTRPFSGNTIYF.